This T cell receptor beta chain was captured in a study of CD4+ T cells in melanoma. Findings and limits, study-wide: A reported correlation linked neoantigen-specific CD4+ T cells to CD8+, macrophage and B cell function.

This clone was found once. The target antigen is unknown. The V and J ends lost 3 bases and 8 bases respectively, with 10 bases between them. The CDR3 has 12 amino acids. Method: immunoSEQ multiplex PCR; TCRdb's copy keeps in-frame clones and lacks some. This table has about 5,000 clones, roughly three fifths appearing once. The sample consisted of cells from a culture (not recorded whether cultured in vitro). The sequence was obtained from a human donor with melanoma. V is TRBV12-3 or TRBV12-4 and J is TRBJ1-1; tentatively, D is TRBD1 (5 bases). CDR3 loop: CASSFLGVEAFF. CDR3 bases: TGTGCCAGCAGTTTTTTGGGGGTCGAAGCTTTCTTT.